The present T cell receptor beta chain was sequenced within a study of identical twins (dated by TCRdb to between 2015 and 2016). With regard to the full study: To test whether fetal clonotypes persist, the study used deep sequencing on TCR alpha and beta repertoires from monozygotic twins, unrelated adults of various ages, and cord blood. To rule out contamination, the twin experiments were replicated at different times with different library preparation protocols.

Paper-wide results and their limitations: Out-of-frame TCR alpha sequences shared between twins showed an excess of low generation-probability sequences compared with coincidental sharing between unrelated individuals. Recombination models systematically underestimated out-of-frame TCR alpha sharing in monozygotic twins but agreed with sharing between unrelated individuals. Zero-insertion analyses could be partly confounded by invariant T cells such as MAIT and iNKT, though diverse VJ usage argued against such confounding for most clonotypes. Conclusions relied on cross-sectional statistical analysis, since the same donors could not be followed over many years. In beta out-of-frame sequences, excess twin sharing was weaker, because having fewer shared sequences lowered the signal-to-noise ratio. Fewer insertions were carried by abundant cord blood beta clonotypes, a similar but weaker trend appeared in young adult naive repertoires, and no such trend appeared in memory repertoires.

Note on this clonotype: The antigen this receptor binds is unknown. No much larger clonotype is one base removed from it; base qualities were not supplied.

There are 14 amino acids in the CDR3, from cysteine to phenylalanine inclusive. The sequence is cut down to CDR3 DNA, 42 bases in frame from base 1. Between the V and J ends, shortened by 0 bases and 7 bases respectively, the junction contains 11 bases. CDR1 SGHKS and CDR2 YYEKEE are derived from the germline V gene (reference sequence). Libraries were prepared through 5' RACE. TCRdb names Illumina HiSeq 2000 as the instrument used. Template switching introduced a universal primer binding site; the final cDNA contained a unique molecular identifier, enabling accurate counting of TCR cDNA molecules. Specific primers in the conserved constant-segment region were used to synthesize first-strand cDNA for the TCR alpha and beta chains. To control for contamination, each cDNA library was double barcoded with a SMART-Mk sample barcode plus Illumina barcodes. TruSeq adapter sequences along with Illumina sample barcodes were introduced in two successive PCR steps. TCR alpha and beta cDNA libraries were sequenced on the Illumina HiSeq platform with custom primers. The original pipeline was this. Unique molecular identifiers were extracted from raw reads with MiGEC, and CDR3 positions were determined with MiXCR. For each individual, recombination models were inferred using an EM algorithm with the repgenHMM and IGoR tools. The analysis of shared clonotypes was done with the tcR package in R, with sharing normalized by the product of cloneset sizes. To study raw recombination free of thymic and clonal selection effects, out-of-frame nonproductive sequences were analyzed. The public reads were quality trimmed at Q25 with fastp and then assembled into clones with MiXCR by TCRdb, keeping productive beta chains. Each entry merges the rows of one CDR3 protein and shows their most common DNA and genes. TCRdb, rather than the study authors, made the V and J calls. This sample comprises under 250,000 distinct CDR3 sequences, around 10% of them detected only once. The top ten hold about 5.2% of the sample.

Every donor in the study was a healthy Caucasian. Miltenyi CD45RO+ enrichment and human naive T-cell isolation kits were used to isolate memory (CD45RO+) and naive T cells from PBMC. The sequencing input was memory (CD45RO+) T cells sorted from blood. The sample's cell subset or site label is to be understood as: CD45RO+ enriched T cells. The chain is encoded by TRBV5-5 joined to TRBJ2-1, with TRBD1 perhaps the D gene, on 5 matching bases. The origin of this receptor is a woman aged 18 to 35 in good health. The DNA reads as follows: TGTGCCAGCAGCTTGGAGCAGGGTCGGAATGAGCAGTTCTTC. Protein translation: CASSLEQGRNEQFF.